This is a list of T cell receptor beta chains from one sample in a study of T-cell memory formation after mild COVID-19. In TCRdb, the 5' RACE reads were re-called with MiXCR into one record per CDR3 protein. The sample shows around 430,000 distinct CDR3 sequences, about 15% of them seen only once. The sequencing input was PBMCs or a T cell subset sorted from them (not recorded which). The source is a man younger than 35 who had mild COVID-19 (a few samples of this study predate the infection). Cell type and time point are not known. Each CDR3 is given with its conserved first and last residue. D genes are given only for firm matches. The listing skips clone size in some rows; elsewhere it reads once, few, many or a size class.

cdr3_nt cdr3_aa v_call d_call j_call clone_size
TGCGCCAGCTCAGGCGAGACCGGGGAGCTGTTTTTT CASSGETGELFF TRBV5-1 . TRBJ2-2 few
TGCGCCAGCAGCTACGGTCTGGGGAGCGGGGAGACCCAGTACTTC CASSYGLGSGETQYF TRBV5-1 . TRBJ2-5 .
TGCAGTGCTACACCAATAGCGGGAGGAATCTCTAAGACCCAGTACTTC CSATPIAGGISKTQYF TRBV20-1 TRBD2 TRBJ2-5 .
TGCGCCAGCAGCCAAGGACAGGGCTCTCAGCCCCAGCATTTT CASSQGQGSQPQHF TRBV4-3 TRBD1 TRBJ1-5 .
TGTGCCCACGGAGGATCCGGGGAGCTGTTTTTT CAHGGSGELFF TRBV10-3 . TRBJ2-2 few
TGTGCCAGCAGCTTACCTGGTTGGACAGGGGCATCCGGGGAGCTGTTTTTT CASSLPGWTGASGELFF TRBV13 TRBD1 TRBJ2-2 .
TGTGCCAGCAGCTTCGTACTCCGGGTGGAGACCCAGTACTTC CASSFVLRVETQYF TRBV11-2 . TRBJ2-5 .
TGCGCCAGCAGCCGCGGGACTAGCGGGGGTCGGGAGACCCAGTACTTC CASSRGTSGGRETQYF TRBV5-1 TRBD2 TRBJ2-5 .
TGTGCCAGCAGTCTCGGTGACGGGAGCGGGCAGCCCCAGCATTTT CASSLGDGSGQPQHF TRBV7-2 . TRBJ1-5 .
TGTGCCATCAGTCCTCCCGACAGGGAGAACTATGGCTACACCTTC CAISPPDRENYGYTF TRBV10-3 TRBD1 TRBJ1-2 .
TGCGCCAGCATGGGGGGTCGAGGGGATACGCAGTATTTT CASMGGRGDTQYF TRBV10-2 . TRBJ2-3 few
TGTGCCAGCAGCGCTACAGGGGGCACAGGCTACACCTTC CASSATGGTGYTF TRBV7-2 TRBD1 TRBJ1-2 many
TGTGCCAGCAGCGACCAGGGGGTTCACAATGAGCAGTTCTTC CASSDQGVHNEQFF TRBV9 TRBD1 TRBJ2-1 .
TGTGCCAGCCAAGTACAGGGAAACACAGATACGCAGTATTTT CASQVQGNTDTQYF TRBV2 . TRBJ2-3 few
TGTGCCTCTAAAAAGCAGCGGGGGATGTTAGCCGGGGAGCTGTTTTTT CASKKQRGMLAGELFF TRBV6-1 TRBD2 TRBJ2-2 .
TGTGCCATCAGTGGGACCGCGGGGGGACAAGAGACCCAGTACTTC CAISGTAGGQETQYF TRBV10-3 TRBD2 TRBJ2-5 few
TGTGCCAGCAGTGTGGTCGAGAAAAACATTCAGTACTTC CASSVVEKNIQYF TRBV2 . TRBJ2-4 few
TGCAGTGCTAGAGTACCCGGGGGGGCCTACGAGCAGTACTTC CSARVPGGAYEQYF TRBV20-1 TRBD2 TRBJ2-7 .
TGTGCCAGCAGTCCTCGTGGAAGGACCTACGAGCAGTACTTC CASSPRGRTYEQYF TRBV12-3/TRBV12-4 . TRBJ2-7 few
TGCGCCAGCAGCCAAGATTTAGGCAACAGGGGGGGATTTTTT CASSQDLGNRGGFF TRBV4-1 TRBD1 TRBJ1-4 .
TGTGCCAGCAGTTACTCGGTACTAGCGGGGGGAGGCAATGAGCAGTTCTTC CASSYSVLAGGGNEQFF TRBV6-6 TRBD2 TRBJ2-1 .
TGTGCCAGCAGTGCCGGGAGCAATCAGCCCCAGCATTTT CASSAGSNQPQHF TRBV7-2 . TRBJ1-5 many
TGCGCCAGCAGCCTCTCGTGGGGGCCTGAAGGCGGGGAGCTGTTTTTT CASSLSWGPEGGELFF TRBV4-1 . TRBJ2-2 .
TGTGCCAGTAGTATGGGGGGGCCCGGGCAGTACTTC CASSMGGPGQYF TRBV19 . TRBJ2-7 few
TGTGCCAGCAGTACCGTACGGACCACAGATACGCAGTATTTT CASSTVRTTDTQYF TRBV28 . TRBJ2-3 .
TGCAGTGCTGCTATCGCCGGAGCAACTAATGAAAAACTGTTTTTT CSAAIAGATNEKLFF TRBV20-1 . TRBJ1-4 few
TGCGCCAGCAGCCAAGCCGGGACAGCGCTCACAGATACGCAGTATTTT CASSQAGTALTDTQYF TRBV4-3 TRBD1 TRBJ2-3 .
TGTGCCAGCAGAAAACCCGGGGGAGCTAACTATGGCTACACCTTC CASRKPGGANYGYTF TRBV11-2 . TRBJ1-2 .
TGCAGCGTTGAACCCCCTACAGAATATGGCTACACCTTC CSVEPPTEYGYTF TRBV29-1 . TRBJ1-2 .
TGTGCCAGCAGGGACACCTGGGGACAGGGGATCAATGAGCAGTTCTTC CASRDTWGQGINEQFF TRBV6-2/TRBV6-3 TRBD1 TRBJ2-1 few
TGTGCCAGCAGCCGACGACAGGGTCCGAACATTCAGTACTTC CASSRRQGPNIQYF TRBV5-5 TRBD1 TRBJ2-4 many
TGTGCCAGCAGGAACAGGGAGGGAAAGCAGTATTTT CASRNREGKQYF TRBV6-2/TRBV6-3 . TRBJ2-3 .
TGTGCCAGCAGCTTACAGGGGAAGCCCTACAGGGGCAGAGATACGCAGTATTTT CASSLQGKPYRGRDTQYF TRBV7-2 TRBD1 TRBJ2-3 few
TGCAGTGCTAGACAACGGGGAGTCTCTGGAAACACCATATATTTT CSARQRGVSGNTIYF TRBV20-1 . TRBJ1-3 .
TGTGCCATCAGTCAGATGAACACCGGGGAGCTGTTTTTT CAISQMNTGELFF TRBV10-3 . TRBJ2-2 few